The next 12 T cell receptor beta chains were all read from a single sample in a study of shared clonotypes between healthy human individuals. Assay: immunoSEQ multiplex PCR; the TCRdb copy retains only in-frame clones and omits some. The table lists about 2 million clones, about 95% of them singletons. Terminally differentiated effector memory CD45RA+ cells were left out of the naive CD8 fraction, which was CD45RO-negative and positively selected for CCR7. Sequenced material: naive CD8+ T cells sorted from blood. These receptors originate from a man aged 18 to 35 in good health.

The rearrangement joins TRBV7-9 to TRBJ2-7, with TRBD1 identical over 7 bases. J was trimmed by 5 bases and V by 1 base; bases with no gene match: 2. The CDR3 runs to 13 residues. CDR1 is SEHNR, CDR2 FQNEAQ, per germline (reference sequence). CDR3 nucleotides: TGTGCCAGCAGCTTAGTAGGGGGCAACGAGCAGTACTTC. Amino acid sequence: CASSLVGGNEQYF.

This chain uses TRBV5-8 with TRBJ2-7; 13 bases match TRBD2. With V trimmed by 3 bases and J by 4 bases, 4 bases remained unmatched. This CDR3 is built from 15 residues. Per the germline V gene, CDR1 is SGHTS and CDR2 is YDEGEE. Here the CDR3 reads CASSWGTSGEYEQYF. The CDR3 nucleotides read TGTGCCAGCAGCTGGGGGACTAGCGGGGAATACGAGCAGTACTTC.

This chain joins TRBV13 and TRBJ2-7; D possibly uses TRBD1 or TRBD2 (6 bases each). Trimming took 7 bases from V and 2 from J, leaving 21 bases between them. The germline V gene has CDR1 PRHDT and CDR2 FYEKMQ (reference sequence). This CDR3 region has 16 residues. The CDR3 sequence is CASTLLGGGEAYEQYF. The CDR3 bases are TGTGCCAGCACCCTCCTGGGGGGCGGTGAAGCCTACGAGCAGTACTTC. The full variable domain, rest sourced from reference TRBV13 and TRBJ2-7, is AAGVIQSPRHLIKEKRETATLKCYPIPRHDTVYWYQQGPGQDPQFLISFYEKMQSDKGSIPDRFSAQQFSDYHSELNMSSLELGDSALYFCASTLLGGGEAYEQYFGPGTRLTVT.

V gene TRBV7-9 combines with J gene TRBJ2-1; D gene unclear. The germline V and J ends were trimmed by 1 base and 5 bases, with 12 bases remaining between them. Germline values: CDR1 SEHNR, CDR2 FQNEAQ (reference sequence). The CDR3 runs to 15 residues. CDR3 sequence reads: CASSLEAPVDNEQFF. The DNA of the CDR3 is TGTGCCAGCAGCTTAGAGGCTCCGGTAGACAATGAGCAGTTCTTC. Complete variable domain (other parts from reference TRBV7-9 and TRBJ2-1): DTGVSQNPRHKITKRGQNVTFRCDPISEHNRLYWYRQTLGQGPEFLTYFQNEAQLEKSRLLSDRFSAERPKGSFSTLEIQRTEQGDSAMYLCASSLEAPVDNEQFFGPGTRLTVL.

The genes are TRBV28 and TRBJ2-3; possible D gene TRBD1, 6 bases. This CDR3 spans 14 amino acids. Germline-derived CDR1 and CDR2 are MDHEN and SYDVKM. V shed 11 bases and J shed 3 bases, with 18 bases lying between them. CDR3 in amino acids: CAGRTARGTDTQYF. For the CDR3, the DNA is TGTGCCGGCCGGACAGCTCGGGGTACAGATACGCAGTATTTT.

The chain has TRBV4-3 and TRBJ1-2; TRBD1 matches 10 bases. The CDR3 consists of 17 residues. The V gene's germline CDR1 is LGHNA and CDR2 YSLEER. Trimming took 1 base from V and 9 from J; bases not matched to a gene: 14. The CDR3 nucleotides read TGCGCCAGCAGCCAAGGGGACAGGGGCGAATATAGAGGGAGCTACACCTTC. Translated: CASSQGDRGEYRGSYTF.

This clone occurred once. The chain employs TRBV11-2 and TRBJ2-7; D call uncertain. Trimming cost V 4 bases and J 6 bases, with 13 bases left between them. Germline V gene sequence: CDR1 SGHAT, CDR2 FQNNGV. The CDR3 loop spans 13 amino acids. CDR3: CASSSGLGSEQYF. The CDR3 region has the DNA TGTGCCAGCAGCTCTGGGCTAGGAAGCGAGCAGTACTTC.

In regard to this clone: Other DNA sequences within the sample encode an identical CDR3. The genes are TRBV4-3 and TRBJ2-7, with unresolved D. Trimming pared 3 bases from V and 3 bases from J, leaving 9 bases between. From germline, CDR1 is LGHNA and CDR2 YSLEER. The CDR3 spans 13 residues. CDR3 bases: TGCGCCAGCAGCCAGTGGCAGAACTACGAGCAGTACTTC. It translates to CASSQWQNYEQYF.

CDR3 sequence: CASSYWDYEKLFF. The DNA of the CDR3 is TGTGCCAGCAGCTATTGGGACTATGAAAAACTGTTTTTT. The chain recombines TRBV7-9 with TRBJ1-4, with a tentative D call TRBD1 (5 bases). The V gene lost 4 bases and the J gene lost 6 bases, with 9 bases spanning the gap. Looked up from germline, CDR1 is SEHNR and CDR2 is FQNEAQ (reference sequence). The CDR3 spans 13 residues.

This chain connects TRBV7-6 to TRBJ2-1; no clear D. Trimming shortened V by 1 base and J by 3 bases, and 4 bases separated the two germline ends. The CDR3 spans 13 residues. Germline V gives CDR1 SGHVS, CDR2 FNYEAQ. The CDR3 sequence is CASSLGHYNEQFF. In DNA, the CDR3 is TGTGCCAGCAGCTTAGGACACTACAATGAGCAGTTCTTC. Looking up the rest from reference TRBV7-6 and TRBJ2-1 gives the full variable domain: GAGVSQSPRYKVTKRGQDVALRCDPISGHVSLYWYRQALGQGPEFLTYFNYEAQQDKSGLPNDRFSAERPEGSISTLTIQRTEQRDSAMYRCASSLGHYNEQFFGPGTRLTVL.

J is TRBJ1-2 and V is TRBV9, with D uncertain. The CDR3 has 14 residues. The V and J ends lost 3 bases and 5 bases respectively, with 14 bases between them. Germline-derived CDR1 and CDR2 are SGDLS and YYNGEE. The CDR3 loop is CASSGGLEWYGYTF. The CDR3 DNA sequence: TGTGCCAGCAGCGGCGGCCTGGAATGGTATGGCTACACCTTC.

Remarks on this clone: The same CDR3 also results from other DNA sequences found in this sample. The rearrangement links TRBV4-1 to TRBJ2-7; the D gene is possibly TRBD2 (5 bases). The CDR3 runs 13 residues. Per the germline V gene, CDR1 is MGHRA and CDR2 is YSYEKL. Trimming took off 2 bases at V and 2 bases at J, with 7 bases between the two ends. This CDR3 is CASSQPGTYEQYF. The CDR3 DNA reads TGCGCCAGCAGCCAACCGGGAACCTACGAGCAGTACTTC.